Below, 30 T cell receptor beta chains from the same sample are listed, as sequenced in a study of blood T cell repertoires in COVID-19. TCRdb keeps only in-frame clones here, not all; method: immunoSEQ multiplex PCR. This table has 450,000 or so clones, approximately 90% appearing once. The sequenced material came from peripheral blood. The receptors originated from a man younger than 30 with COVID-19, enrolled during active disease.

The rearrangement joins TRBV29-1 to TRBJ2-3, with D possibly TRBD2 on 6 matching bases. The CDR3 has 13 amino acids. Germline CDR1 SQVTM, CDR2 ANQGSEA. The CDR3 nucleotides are TGCAGTCTCCTAGCGACAAGCACAGATACGCAGTATTTT. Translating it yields CSLLATSTDTQYF.

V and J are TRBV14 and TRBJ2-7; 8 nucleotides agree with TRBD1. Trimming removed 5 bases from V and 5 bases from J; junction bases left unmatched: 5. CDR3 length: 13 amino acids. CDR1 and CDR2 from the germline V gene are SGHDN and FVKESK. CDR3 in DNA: TGTGCCAGCAGCACGACAGGGGTCCACGAGCAGTACTTC. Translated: CASSTTGVHEQYF.

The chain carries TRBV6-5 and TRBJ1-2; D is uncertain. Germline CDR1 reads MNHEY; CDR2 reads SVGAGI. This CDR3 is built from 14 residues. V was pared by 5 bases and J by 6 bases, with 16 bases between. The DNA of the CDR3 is TGTGCCAGCAGTACCCCCGGGAGGGCGCATGGCTACACCTTC. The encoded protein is CASSTPGRAHGYTF.

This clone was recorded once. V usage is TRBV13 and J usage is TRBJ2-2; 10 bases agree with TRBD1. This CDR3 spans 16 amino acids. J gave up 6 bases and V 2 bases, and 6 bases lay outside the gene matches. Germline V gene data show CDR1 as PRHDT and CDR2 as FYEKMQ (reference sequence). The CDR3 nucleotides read TGTGCCAGCAGCTTAAGTGACAGGGGGCTGTCCGGGGAGCTGTTTTTT. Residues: CASSLSDRGLSGELFF.

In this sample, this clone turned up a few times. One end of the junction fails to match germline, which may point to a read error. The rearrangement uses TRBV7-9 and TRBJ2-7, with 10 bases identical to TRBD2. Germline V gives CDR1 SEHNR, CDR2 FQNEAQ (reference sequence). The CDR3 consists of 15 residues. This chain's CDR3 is CASSLAGVGSYEQYF. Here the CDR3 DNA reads TGTGCCAGCAGCCTAGCGGGAGTAGGGTCCTACGAGCAGTACTTC.

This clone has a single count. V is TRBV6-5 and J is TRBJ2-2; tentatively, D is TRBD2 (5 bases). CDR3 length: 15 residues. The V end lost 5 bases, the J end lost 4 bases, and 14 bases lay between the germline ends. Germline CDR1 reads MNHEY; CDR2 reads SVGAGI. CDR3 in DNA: TGTGCCAGCAGTCAGAGCCTGGGGAGCACCGGGGAGCTGTTTTTT. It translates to CASSQSLGSTGELFF.

The CDR3 DNA follows: TGCGCCAGCAGCCAAGATCGGCTAGCGGGAGGTTACAACAATGAGCAGTTCTTC. Amino acid sequence: CASSQDRLAGGYNNEQFF. The chain recombines TRBV4-1 with TRBJ2-1; 11 positions agree with TRBD2. V shed 0 bases, J shed 5 bases, and the junction held 9 bases outside the gene matches. The CDR3 runs 18 residues. The germline gives CDR1 MGHRA, CDR2 YSYEKL.

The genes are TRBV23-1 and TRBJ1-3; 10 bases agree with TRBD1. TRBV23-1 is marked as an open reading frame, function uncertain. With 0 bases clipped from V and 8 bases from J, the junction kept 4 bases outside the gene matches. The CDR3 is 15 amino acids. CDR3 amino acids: CASSQSGQGEYTIYF. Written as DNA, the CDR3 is TGCGCCAGCAGTCAATCCGGACAGGGGGAATACACCATATATTTT.

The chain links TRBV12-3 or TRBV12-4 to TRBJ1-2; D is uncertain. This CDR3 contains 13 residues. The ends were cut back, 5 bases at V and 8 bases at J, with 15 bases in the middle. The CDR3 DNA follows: TGTGCCAGCAGTGAGATAGGAGGGCCCGGCTACACCTTC. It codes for CASSEIGGPGYTF.

The CDR3 sequence: CASSLASGGTDTQYF. As DNA, the CDR3 is TGTGCCAGCAGCTTAGCTAGCGGAGGCACAGATACGCAGTATTTT. The V gene is TRBV5-4, the J gene TRBJ2-3; TRBD2 agrees at 7 bases. Germline values: CDR1 SGHNT, CDR2 YYREEE (reference sequence). V lost 2 bases to trimming and J lost 1 base; unmatched junction nucleotides: 4. The CDR3 is made up of 15 amino acids.

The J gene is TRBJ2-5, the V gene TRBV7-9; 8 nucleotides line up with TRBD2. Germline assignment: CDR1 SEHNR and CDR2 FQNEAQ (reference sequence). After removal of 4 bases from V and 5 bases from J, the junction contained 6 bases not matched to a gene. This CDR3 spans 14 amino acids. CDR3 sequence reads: CASSSSGLGETQYF. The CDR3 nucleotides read TGTGCCAGCAGCTCCTCGGGACTAGGGGAGACCCAGTACTTC.

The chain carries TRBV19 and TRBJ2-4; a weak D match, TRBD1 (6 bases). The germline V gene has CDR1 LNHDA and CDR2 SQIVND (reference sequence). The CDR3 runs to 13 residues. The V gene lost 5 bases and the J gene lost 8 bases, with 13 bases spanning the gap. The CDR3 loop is CASSPGRGYIQYF. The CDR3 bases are TGTGCCAGTAGTCCCGGAAGGGGGTACATTCAGTACTTC.

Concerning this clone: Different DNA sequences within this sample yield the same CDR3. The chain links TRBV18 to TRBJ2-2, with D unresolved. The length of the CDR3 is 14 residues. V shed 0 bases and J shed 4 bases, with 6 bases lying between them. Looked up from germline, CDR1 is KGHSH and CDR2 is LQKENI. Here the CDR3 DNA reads TGTGCCAGCTCACCACCGAGCGTCACCGGGGAGCTGTTTTTT. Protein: CASSPPSVTGELFF.

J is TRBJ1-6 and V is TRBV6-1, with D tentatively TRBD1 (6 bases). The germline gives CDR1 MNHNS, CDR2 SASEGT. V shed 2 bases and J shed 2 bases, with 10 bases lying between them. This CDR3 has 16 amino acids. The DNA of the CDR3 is TGTGCCAGCAGTGAACCAGGGGTGGCCTATAATTCACCCCTCCACTTT. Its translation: CASSEPGVAYNSPLHF.

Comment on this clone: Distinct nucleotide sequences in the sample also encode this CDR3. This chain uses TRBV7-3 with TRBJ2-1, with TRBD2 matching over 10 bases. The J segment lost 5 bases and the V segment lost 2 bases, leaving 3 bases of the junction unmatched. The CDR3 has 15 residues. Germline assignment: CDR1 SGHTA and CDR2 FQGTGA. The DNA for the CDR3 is TGTGCCAGCAGCTTATTAGCGGGAGGAGACAATGAGCAGTTCTTC. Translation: CASSLLAGGDNEQFF.

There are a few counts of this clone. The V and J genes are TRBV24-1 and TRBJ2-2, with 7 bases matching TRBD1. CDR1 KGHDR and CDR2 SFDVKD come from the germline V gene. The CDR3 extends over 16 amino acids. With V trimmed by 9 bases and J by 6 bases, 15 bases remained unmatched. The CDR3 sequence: CATLPHKRGRAGELFF. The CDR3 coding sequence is TGTGCCACCTTGCCCCACAAGAGGGGGCGTGCCGGGGAGCTGTTTTTT.

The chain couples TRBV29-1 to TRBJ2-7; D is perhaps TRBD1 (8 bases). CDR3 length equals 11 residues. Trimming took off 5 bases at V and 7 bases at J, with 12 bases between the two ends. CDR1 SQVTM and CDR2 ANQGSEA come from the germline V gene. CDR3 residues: CSVHRGGEQYF. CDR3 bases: TGCAGCGTTCACAGGGGGGGGGAGCAGTACTTC.

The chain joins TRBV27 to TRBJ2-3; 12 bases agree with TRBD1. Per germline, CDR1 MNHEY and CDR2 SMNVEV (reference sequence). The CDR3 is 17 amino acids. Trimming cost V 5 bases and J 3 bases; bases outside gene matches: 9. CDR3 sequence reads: CASSVLGTGGLTDTQYF. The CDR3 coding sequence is TGTGCCAGCAGTGTACTTGGGACAGGGGGCTTGACAGATACGCAGTATTTT.

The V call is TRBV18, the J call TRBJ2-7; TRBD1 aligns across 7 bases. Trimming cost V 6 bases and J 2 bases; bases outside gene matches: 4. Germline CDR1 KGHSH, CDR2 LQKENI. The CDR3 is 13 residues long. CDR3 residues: CASSPGQTYEQYF. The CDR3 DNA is TGTGCCAGCTCCCCGGGACAGACCTACGAGCAGTACTTC. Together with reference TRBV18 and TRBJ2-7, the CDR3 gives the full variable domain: NAGVMQNPRHLVRRRGQEARLRCSPMKGHSHVYWYRQLPEEGLKFMVYLQKENIIDESGMPKERFSAEFPKEGPSILRIQQVVRGDSAAYFCASSPGQTYEQYFGPGTRLTVT.

CDR3 sequence: CASSLEDTSTDTQYF. For the CDR3, the DNA is TGCGCCAGCAGCTTGGAGGACACAAGCACAGATACGCAGTATTTT. This chain connects TRBV5-1 to TRBJ2-3; D may be TRBD1 (5 bases). The CDR3 is made up of 15 amino acids. Germline-derived CDR1 and CDR2 are SGHRS and YFSETQ. Between the trimmed V and J ends, which lost 0 bases and 0 bases, there was a span of 8 bases. Full variable domain (missing parts from reference TRBV5-1 and TRBJ2-3): KAGVTQTPRYLIKTRGQQVTLSCSPISGHRSVSWYQQTPGQGLQFLFEYFSETQRNKGNFPGRFSGRQFSNSRSEMNVSTLELGDSALYLCASSLEDTSTDTQYFGPGTRLTVL.

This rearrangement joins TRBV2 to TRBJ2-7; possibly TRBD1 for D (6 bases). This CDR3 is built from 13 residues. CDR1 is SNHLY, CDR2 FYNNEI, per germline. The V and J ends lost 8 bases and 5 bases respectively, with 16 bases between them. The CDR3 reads CASHRTERHEQYF. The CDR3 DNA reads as TGTGCCAGCCACCGGACAGAAAGGCACGAGCAGTACTTC.

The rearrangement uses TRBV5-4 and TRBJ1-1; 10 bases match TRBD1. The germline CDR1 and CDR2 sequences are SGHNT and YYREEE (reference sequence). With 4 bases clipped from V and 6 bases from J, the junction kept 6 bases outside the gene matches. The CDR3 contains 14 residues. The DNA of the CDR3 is TGTGCCAGCAGCCCTGACAGGGGGCCACCTGAAGCTTTCTTT. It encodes CASSPDRGPPEAFF.

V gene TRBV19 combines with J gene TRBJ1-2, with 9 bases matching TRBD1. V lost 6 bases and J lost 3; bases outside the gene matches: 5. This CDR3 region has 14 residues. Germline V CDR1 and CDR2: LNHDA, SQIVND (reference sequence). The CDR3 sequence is CASRGQGRDYGYTF. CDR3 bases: TGTGCCAGTAGGGGACAGGGTAGGGACTATGGCTACACCTTC.

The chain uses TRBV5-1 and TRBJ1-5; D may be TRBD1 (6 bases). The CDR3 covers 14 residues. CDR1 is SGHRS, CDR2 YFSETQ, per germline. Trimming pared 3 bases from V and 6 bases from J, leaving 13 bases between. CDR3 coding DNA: TGCGCCAGCAGCTGGGGGGGGGCTGGTCAGCCCCAGCATTTT. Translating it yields CASSWGGAGQPQHF.

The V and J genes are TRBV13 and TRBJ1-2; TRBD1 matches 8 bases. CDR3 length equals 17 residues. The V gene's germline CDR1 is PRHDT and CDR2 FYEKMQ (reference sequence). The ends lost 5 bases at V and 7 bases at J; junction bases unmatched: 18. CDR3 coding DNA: TGTGCCAGCAGCCCGTCGGTTGGGCCCAGGGGGCATCGTGGCTACACCTTC. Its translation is CASSPSVGPRGHRGYTF.

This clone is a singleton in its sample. The CDR3: CASRALAGGPSSYEQYF. DNA of the CDR3: TGTGCCAGCAGGGCACTAGCGGGGGGCCCTAGCTCCTACGAGCAGTACTTC. The genes are TRBV2 and TRBJ2-7; TRBD2 aligns across 12 bases. The germline gives CDR1 SNHLY, CDR2 FYNNEI. The V segment lost 6 bases and the J segment 0 bases; nucleotides outside the gene matches: 9. The CDR3 has 17 amino acids.

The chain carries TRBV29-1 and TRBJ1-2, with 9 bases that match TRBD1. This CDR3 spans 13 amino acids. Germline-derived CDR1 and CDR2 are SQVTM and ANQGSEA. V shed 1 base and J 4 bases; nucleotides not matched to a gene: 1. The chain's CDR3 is CSVEGDRAYGYTF. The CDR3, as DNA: TGCAGCGTTGAAGGGGACAGGGCCTATGGCTACACCTTC.

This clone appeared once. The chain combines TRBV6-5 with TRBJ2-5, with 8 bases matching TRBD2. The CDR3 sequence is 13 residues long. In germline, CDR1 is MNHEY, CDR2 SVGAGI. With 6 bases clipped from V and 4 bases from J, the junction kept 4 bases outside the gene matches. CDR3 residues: CASSRGGPETQYF. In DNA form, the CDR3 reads TGTGCCAGCAGCCGCGGGGGGCCAGAGACCCAGTACTTC.

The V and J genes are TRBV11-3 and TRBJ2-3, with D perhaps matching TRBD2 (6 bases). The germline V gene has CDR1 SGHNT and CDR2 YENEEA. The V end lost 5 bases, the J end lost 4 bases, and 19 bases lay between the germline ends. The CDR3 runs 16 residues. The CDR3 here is CASSPRGSGLSDTQYF. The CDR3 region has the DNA TGTGCCAGCAGCCCCCGGGGTAGCGGACTCTCAGATACGCAGTATTTT.

CDR3 coding DNA: TGTGCCAGCAGCATATCACAGGGTTGGAATGAGCAGTTCTTC. It codes for CASSISQGWNEQFF. The V gene is TRBV6-5, the J gene TRBJ2-1; possible D gene TRBD1, 6 bases. Per the germline V gene, CDR1 is MNHEY and CDR2 is SVGAGI. V was pared by 6 bases and J by 7 bases, with 16 bases between. This CDR3 has 14 amino acids.